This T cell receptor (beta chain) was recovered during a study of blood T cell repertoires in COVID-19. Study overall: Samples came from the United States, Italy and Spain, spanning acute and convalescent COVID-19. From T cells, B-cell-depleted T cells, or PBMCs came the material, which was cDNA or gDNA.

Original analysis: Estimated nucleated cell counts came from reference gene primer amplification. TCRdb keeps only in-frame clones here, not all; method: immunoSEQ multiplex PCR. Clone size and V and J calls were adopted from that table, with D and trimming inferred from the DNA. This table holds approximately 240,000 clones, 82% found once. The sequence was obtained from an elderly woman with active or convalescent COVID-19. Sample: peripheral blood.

DNA of the CDR3: TGTGCCAGCAGCGCAGGGGGCACTGAAGCTTTCTTT. Residues: CASSAGGTEAFF. V gene TRBV3-1 (or the pseudogene TRBV3-2) combines with J gene TRBJ1-1; 7 nucleotides line up with TRBD1. The CDR3 is 12 amino acids. With 5 bases clipped from V and 4 bases from J, the junction kept 1 base outside the gene matches. Germline loops: CDR1 LGHDT, CDR2 YNNKEL (reference sequence).